The T cell receptor beta chain under discussion was sequenced for a study of OX40 agonist ivuxolimab in advanced cancers. V lost 0 bases and J lost 2, with 15 bases in between. The CDR3 contains 16 residues. CDR1 SGHDT and CDR2 YYEEEE come from the germline V gene. TCRdb's copy holds only in-frame clones and misses some; the assay was immunoSEQ multiplex PCR. Of 70,000 or so clones in the sample, about three quarters were seen once. The clonotype comes from an adult with an advanced solid tumor such as melanoma, head and neck, liver or kidney cancer. This chain uses TRBV5-6 with TRBJ2-7; D is possibly TRBD1 (6 bases). The specimen comprised CD4+ or CD8+ T cells sorted from blood, sampled in a trial of the OX40 agonist ivuxolimab. In DNA form, the CDR3 reads TGTGCCAGCAGCTTGGGGGGGCCAGGGCGACCCTACGAGCAGTACTTC. Residues: CASSLGGPGRPYEQYF.